This T cell receptor beta chain was sequenced in a study of metastatic and nonmetastatic thyroid tumors. About the research overall: Both malignant and benign thyroid patients supplied peripheral blood and tumor or nodule tissue samples, across which the repertoires of these patients were then compared. Study results and caveats: As reported, TCR beta diversity in blood and tumor was significantly higher in malignant thyroid tumors than in benign nodules.

This CDR3 spans 13 amino acids. V was shortened by 1 base and J by 4 bases, with 7 bases between the two germline ends. The germline gives CDR1 SGHTA, CDR2 FQGNSA. No treatment of any kind had been given to any patient before thyroid surgery. In the study's own analysis: Building a distant-metastasis classifier for papillary thyroid cancer drew on CDR3 differences across clinicopathological groups. TCRdb re-processed the PCR reads through MiXCR. TCRdb assigned the V and J calls; the authors' analysis was not used. The sample yields 20,000 or so clones, around 11% seen once. This clone was seen many times. Its target is unknown.

This TCR was recovered from a female donor with papillary thyroid cancer or a benign thyroid nodule (not recorded which). Some clones in this sample may be carry-over from other donors' samples. Sequences were obtained from blood. The chain links TRBV7-2 to TRBJ2-5, with D uncertain. For the CDR3, the DNA is TGTGCCAGCAGCTTAGACCCGCCAGAGACCCAGTACTTC. This sequence encodes CASSLDPPETQYF. Supplemented by reference TRBV7-2 and TRBJ2-5, the full variable domain reads GAGVSQSPSNKVTEKGKDVELRCDPISGHTALYWYRQSLGQGLEFLIYFQGNSAPDKSGLPSDRFSAERTGGSVSTLTIQRTQQEDSAVYLCASSLDPPETQYFGPGTRLLVL.